These 21 T cell receptor beta chains were sequenced from one sample in a study of pediatric ulcerative colitis. Profiling relied on immunoSEQ multiplex PCR, and the TCRdb table lists in-frame clones only, not all of them. The repertoire holds 35,000 or so clones, around three quarters seen once, with 0.74% in the top ten. One to two pinch biopsies were taken from the rectum during colonoscopy. The specimen sequenced was gut tissue. The receptors were gathered from a boy aged 5-17 years with moderate ulcerative colitis.

J is TRBJ2-1 and V is TRBV9, with 9 bases identical to TRBD2. With V trimmed by 6 bases and J by 0 bases, 4 bases remained unmatched. CDR3 length: 15 amino acids. Germline CDR1 SGDLS, CDR2 YYNGEE. The CDR3 region has the DNA TGTGCCAGCAACCTAGCGGGAAGCTCCTACAATGAGCAGTTCTTC. This codes for CASNLAGSSYNEQFF.

The gene calls are TRBV5-8 and TRBJ2-7; D unclear. The CDR3 has 14 amino acids. Germline CDR1 is SGHTS and CDR2 is YDEGEE. V gave up 6 bases and J gave up 4 bases, with 17 bases separating them. CDR3: CASNLGPNRYEQYF. The CDR3 region has the DNA TGTGCCAGCAATCTCGGCCCGAACAGATACGAGCAGTACTTC.

This sequence joins TRBV6-1 and TRBJ2-5; D possibly corresponds to TRBD1 (6 bases). In germline, CDR1 is MNHNS, CDR2 SASEGT. Trimming took 3 bases from V and 2 from J, leaving 10 bases between them. The CDR3 totals 14 residues. The CDR3 reads CASSDRTEQETQYF. CDR3 nucleotides: TGTGCCAGCAGTGACCGGACAGAGCAAGAGACCCAGTACTTC.

This sequence joins TRBV5-1 and TRBJ2-3; tentative D call: TRBD1 (6 bases). The CDR3 length is 18 residues. The V gene's germline CDR1 is SGHRS and CDR2 YFSETQ. V was cut by 0 bases and J by 2 bases, with 19 bases left in between. The CDR3 DNA is TGCGCCAGCAGCTTGGGGCTCGGAGGCAGGGGCACCACAGATACGCAGTATTTT. Protein: CASSLGLGGRGTTDTQYF.

This clone was counted only a few times. CDR3 sequence (DNA): TGTGCCATCCGATTAGCGGATACGCAGTATTTT. Translation: CAIRLADTQYF. V gene TRBV10-3 combines with J gene TRBJ2-3, with D possibly being TRBD2 (5 bases). The CDR3 runs 11 residues. V was pared by 8 bases and J by 6 bases, with 9 bases between. Germline CDR1 reads ENHRY; CDR2 reads SYGVKD.

The CDR3, as DNA: TGTGCCAGCAGCCCGAGGACTAGCGGGAGCTACGAGCAGTACTTC. Translating it yields CASSPRTSGSYEQYF. This chain uses TRBV7-8 with TRBJ2-7; 13 bases map to TRBD2. V lost 5 bases, J lost 3 bases, and 4 bases stayed unmatched. CDR1 is SGHVS, CDR2 FQNEAQ, per germline. The length of the CDR3 is 15 residues.

This chain joins TRBV11-2 and TRBJ2-2; D call uncertain. CDR1 and CDR2 (germline): SGHAT, FQNNGV. This CDR3 is built from 12 residues. Trimming took off 5 bases at V and 7 bases at J, with 8 bases between the two ends. CDR3 bases: TGTGCCAGCAGCCCTCTTATCGGGGAGCTGTTTTTT. As protein: CASSPLIGELFF.

The gene calls are TRBV6-6 and TRBJ1-5, with unresolved D. CDR1 and CDR2 from the germline V gene are MNHNY and SVGAGI (reference sequence). The ends were cut back, 5 bases at V and 0 bases at J, with 5 bases in the middle. This CDR3 region has 13 residues. The CDR3, as DNA: TGTGCCAGCAGTCCAGTTAGCAATCAGCCCCAGCATTTT. This sequence encodes CASSPVSNQPQHF.

This clone came up a few times. This chain links TRBV15 with TRBJ1-1; D is undetermined. The CDR3 extends over 17 amino acids. The V and J ends lost 8 bases and 4 bases respectively, with 26 bases between them. Germline V CDR1 and CDR2: LNHNV, YYDKDF (reference sequence). For the CDR3, the DNA is TGTGCCACCCGAGGGAGGACGGGTACCAACCGTCCCACTGAAGCTTTCTTT. Residues: CATRGRTGTNRPTEAFF.

J is TRBJ1-1 and V is TRBV30; D not resolved. CDR3 size: 14 residues. The germline V and J ends were trimmed by 0 bases and 12 bases, with 20 bases remaining between them. The germline V gene encodes CDR1 GTSNPN and CDR2 SVGIG (reference sequence). DNA for the CDR3: TGTGCCTGGAGTGTAACGCTCGGGGAGATAATAACTTTCTTT. Translation: CAWSVTLGEIITFF.

The chain combines TRBV28 with TRBJ2-3; D call uncertain. V was trimmed by 1 base and J by 1 base, leaving 6 bases between them. CDR3 length: 14 residues. CDR1 is MDHEN, CDR2 SYDVKM, per germline. CDR3 in amino acids: CASSLLLGTDTQYF. Here the CDR3 DNA reads TGTGCCAGCAGTTTATTACTCGGCACAGATACGCAGTATTTT.

V usage is TRBV7-2 and J usage is TRBJ1-6, with unresolved D. Germline CDR1 SGHTA, CDR2 FQGNSA. The ends were cut back, 4 bases at V and 11 bases at J, with 9 bases in the middle. The CDR3 contains 12 residues. CDR3 amino acids: CASSYEVPPLHF. DNA for the CDR3: TGTGCCAGCAGCTACGAGGTGCCACCCCTCCACTTT.

J is TRBJ1-3 and V is TRBV10-3, with D tentatively TRBD1 (6 bases). This CDR3 is built from 17 residues. Germline V CDR1 and CDR2: ENHRY, SYGVKD. V was clipped by 4 bases and J by 0 bases, with 16 bases between them. The CDR3 coding sequence is TGTGCCATCAGTGGACAGGACATATTCCGCTCTGGAAACACCATATATTTT. Encoded protein: CAISGQDIFRSGNTIYF.

V gene TRBV6-1 combines with J gene TRBJ1-2, with D perhaps TRBD1 (5 bases). Trimming left V 0 bases short and J 8 bases short, with 13 bases between. This CDR3 spans 14 amino acids. The germline gives CDR1 MNHNS, CDR2 SASEGT. CDR3 sequence (DNA): TGTGCCAGCAGTGAAGCCCAGGGTGAGGACGGCTACACCTTC. Residues: CASSEAQGEDGYTF.

V usage is TRBV11-3 and J usage is TRBJ2-7; D is unclear. V gave up 5 bases and J gave up 2 bases, with 16 bases separating them. CDR3 length: 15 amino acids. CDR1 is SGHNT, CDR2 YENEEA, per germline. The CDR3 reads CASSQMIIQTYEQYF. DNA for the CDR3: TGTGCCAGCAGCCAAATGATTATTCAAACCTACGAGCAGTACTTC.

This clone appeared a few times. The chain is built from TRBV6-5 and TRBJ1-6; the D is unclear. Trimming removed 2 bases at V and 7 bases at J, with 3 bases between. The CDR3 loop spans 12 amino acids. CDR1 and CDR2 (germline): MNHEY, SVGAGI. CDR3 DNA: TGTGCCAGCAGTTACAGGAATTCACCCCTCCACTTT. Amino acid sequence: CASSYRNSPLHF.

CDR3 sequence (DNA): TGTGCCAGCAGACCCTTTGCCAGGGGGGGCCGATACAATGAGCAGTTCTTC. Its translation is CASRPFARGGRYNEQFF. The J gene is TRBJ2-1, the V gene TRBV27; D is perhaps TRBD1 or TRBD2 (7 bases each). V lost 6 bases to trimming and J lost 4 bases, with 22 bases between them. Germline V gene sequence: CDR1 MNHEY, CDR2 SMNVEV (reference sequence). The CDR3 has 17 residues.

The V call is TRBV7-9, the J call TRBJ2-1, with TRBD1 matching over 7 bases. Germline CDR1 is SEHNR and CDR2 is FQNEAQ (reference sequence). V was pared by 5 bases and J by 6 bases, with 10 bases of the junction left unmatched. The CDR3 totals 15 residues. The CDR3 sequence is CASSLQGVGFNEQFF. CDR3 bases: TGTGCCAGCAGCCTCCAGGGGGTTGGATTCAATGAGCAGTTCTTC.

A few counts support this clone. This sequence joins TRBV18 and TRBJ1-1; 8 nucleotides match TRBD1. CDR1 and CDR2 (germline): KGHSH, LQKENI. This CDR3 comprises 15 residues. V lost 6 bases, J lost 4 bases, and 10 bases stayed unmatched. DNA of the CDR3: TGTGCCAGCTCCCCTCTGGGACAGGCGGGCACTGAAGCTTTCTTT. It specifies CASSPLGQAGTEAFF.

The chain combines TRBV29-1 with TRBJ1-6; the match to TRBD1 covers 10 bases. V was clipped by 4 bases and J by 12 bases; unmatched bases: 3. The CDR3 is 12 residues long. CDR1 SQVTM and CDR2 ANQGSEA come from the germline V gene. The CDR3, as DNA: TGCAGCGTTGGAGGACAGGGGGAACCCCTCCACTTT. It translates to CSVGGQGEPLHF.

The chain uses TRBV2 and TRBJ2-7, with no clear D. The CDR3 covers 14 residues. With 1 base removed from V and 12 bases from J, the gap between germline ends came to 19 bases. From germline, CDR1 is SNHLY and CDR2 FYNNEI. The CDR3 reads CASSEESEFLRGYF. In nucleotides, the CDR3 is TGTGCCAGCAGTGAAGAGTCAGAATTCCTACGTGGGTACTTC.